Shown below are 25 T cell receptor beta chains from a single sample sequenced in a study of T cell responses to AZD1222 COVID-19 vaccine. Method: immunoSEQ multiplex PCR; TCRdb's copy keeps in-frame clones and lacks some. The sample has roughly 150,000 clones, roughly 88% seen once; the top ten hold around 2.3%. The sample in question was peripheral blood, obtained on day 0 of AZD1222 vaccination. The receptor set was obtained from an adult in good health.

The V call is TRBV28, the J call TRBJ2-3; the D call may be TRBD1 or TRBD2 (5 bases each). Per the germline V gene, CDR1 is MDHEN and CDR2 is SYDVKM. This CDR3 is 15 amino acids long. Trimming took off 2 bases at V and 2 bases at J, with 11 bases between the two ends. The CDR3 DNA follows: TGTGCCAGCAGTTTAGGTCGAGGGGACACAGATACGCAGTATTTT. This codes for CASSLGRGDTDTQYF.

The chain combines TRBV5-1 with TRBJ2-7; D is perhaps TRBD2 (6 bases). Germline values: CDR1 SGHRS, CDR2 YFSETQ. This CDR3 is 21 amino acids long. V was pared by 5 bases and J by 3 bases, with 36 bases between. CDR3 amino acids: CASSSGTSAPRGLFVGYEQYF. DNA for the CDR3: TGCGCCAGCAGTTCCGGGACTTCCGCTCCTCGCGGACTGTTTGTGGGCTACGAGCAGTACTTC.

The V gene is TRBV11-3, the J gene TRBJ1-3; no firm D call. Per germline, CDR1 SGHNT and CDR2 YENEEA. There are 13 residues in the CDR3. V gave up 3 bases and J gave up 2 bases, with 5 bases separating them. CDR3: CASSFRPGNTIYF. The CDR3 DNA sequence: TGTGCCAGCAGCTTTCGTCCTGGAAACACCATATATTTT. Using reference TRBV11-3 and TRBJ1-3 for the parts outside the CDR3, the full variable domain is EAGVVQSPRYKIIEKKQPVAFWCNPISGHNTLYWYLQNLGQGPELLIRYENEEAVDDSQLPKDRFSAERLKGVDSTLKIQPAELGDSAVYLCASSFRPGNTIYFGEGSWLTVV.

This clone was recorded only once. The J gene is TRBJ1-2, the V gene TRBV11-2; a possible D gene is TRBD1 (5 bases). The germline V and J ends were trimmed by 6 bases and 5 bases, with 22 bases remaining between them. The length of the CDR3 is 16 residues. The germline gives CDR1 SGHAT, CDR2 FQNNGV. CDR3 bases: TGTGCCAGCAGTCGGCCCGGGACGGGCCTAGGTTATGGCTACACCTTC. This gives the protein CASSRPGTGLGYGYTF.

The CDR3 coding sequence is TGTGCTAGTGGCCGCGGACTTTCGAACACTGAAGCTTTCTTT. Its protein product is CASGRGLSNTEAFF. This chain joins TRBV12-5 and TRBJ1-1; no clear D. This CDR3 spans 14 amino acids. Germline values: CDR1 LGHNT, CDR2 FRNRAP. Trimming shortened V by 6 bases and J by 1 base, and 12 bases separated the two germline ends.

This chain joins TRBV28 and TRBJ2-4, with 9 positions matching TRBD2. The junction had 6 bases not matched to a gene; V was cut back by 5 bases and J by 4 bases. Germline values: CDR1 MDHEN, CDR2 SYDVKM. The CDR3 spans 15 residues. The CDR3 DNA is TGTGCCAGCAGTCGGACTAGCGAGCTTAAAAACATTCAGTACTTC. Its protein is CASSRTSELKNIQYF.

The rearrangement joins TRBV28 to TRBJ1-6, with a weak D call TRBD1 (5 bases). V was trimmed by 2 bases and J by 5 bases, leaving 7 bases between them. The CDR3 covers 14 residues. CDR1 is MDHEN and CDR2 is SYDVKM in the germline V gene. This CDR3 is CASSLPGNNSPLHF. The CDR3 bases are TGTGCCAGCAGTTTACCAGGGAATAATTCACCCCTCCACTTT.

This clone was detected only a few times. The V call is TRBV7-3, the J call TRBJ1-1, with 9 nucleotides matching TRBD1. Trimming took 3 bases from V and 4 from J; bases not matched to a gene: 3. Germline V gives CDR1 SGHTA, CDR2 FQGTGA. The CDR3 has 14 amino acids. In nucleotides, the CDR3 is TGTGCCAGCAGCTTGGGACAGGGTTTCACTGAAGCTTTCTTT. The encoded protein is CASSLGQGFTEAFF.

The gene calls are TRBV12-3 or TRBV12-4 and TRBJ1-4; D remains unclear. The V end was cut by 5 bases, the J end by 7 bases, with 8 bases between. The CDR3 spans 12 residues. CDR3 amino acids: CASSPRGEKLFF. In nucleotides, the CDR3 is TGTGCCAGCAGTCCGCGGGGTGAAAAACTGTTTTTT.

The chain uses TRBV6-1 and TRBJ2-3, with D possibly TRBD1 on 6 matching bases. CDR3 length: 16 residues. Germline V CDR1 and CDR2: MNHNS, SASEGT. The V end lost 3 bases, the J end lost 0 bases, and 13 bases lay between the germline ends. The CDR3 sequence: CASSDYRTASTDTQYF. The DNA for the CDR3 is TGTGCCAGCAGTGACTATAGGACAGCTAGCACAGATACGCAGTATTTT.

The CDR3 sequence is CASSAYGTGDKHF. As DNA, the CDR3 is TGTGCCAGTAGTGCCTATGGGACAGGGGACAAGCATTTT. The chain employs TRBV19 and TRBJ1-5, with 10 nucleotides matching TRBD1. The J segment lost 14 bases and the V segment lost 5 bases, leaving 9 bases of the junction unmatched. Germline assignment: CDR1 LNHDA and CDR2 SQIVND (reference sequence). The CDR3 is 13 residues long.

The chain employs TRBV6-5 and TRBJ2-5; D ambiguous. V was trimmed by 6 bases and J by 2 bases, leaving 16 bases between them. Germline V CDR1 and CDR2: MNHEY, SVGAGI. The CDR3 totals 15 residues. CDR3 coding DNA: TGTGCCAGCAGCTCGGACGGGTTGGGTCAAGAGACCCAGTACTTC. It encodes CASSSDGLGQETQYF.

Comment on this clone: The sample carries other DNA sequences with the same CDR3. The chain couples TRBV9 to TRBJ1-2; D unresolved. With 0 bases removed from V and 5 bases from J, the gap between germline ends came to 14 bases. The length of the CDR3 is 15 residues. From germline, CDR1 is SGDLS and CDR2 YYNGEE. The CDR3 bases are TGTGCCAGCAGCGTAGAAGTCGGCAGGAAGTATGGCTACACCTTC. Its protein product is CASSVEVGRKYGYTF.

In regard to this clone: The germline gene is not matched at one end of the junction; a read error may be the cause. This chain connects TRBV29-1 to TRBJ2-3; 12 bases match TRBD2. The CDR3 has 11 residues. CDR1 and CDR2 from the germline V gene are SQVTM and ANQGSEA. CDR3 sequence (DNA): TGCAGCGTCGAAGGACTAGCGGGACCGTATTTT. Amino acid sequence: CSVEGLAGPYF.

The chain joins TRBV30 to TRBJ1-1; TRBD1 agrees at 9 bases. This CDR3 comprises 11 residues. Germline V lookup: CDR1 GTSNPN, CDR2 SVGIG (reference sequence). The CDR3 DNA reads TGTGGGACAGGGGAAGGAACTGAAGCTTTCTTT. Amino acids: CGTGEGTEAFF.

This clone was observed a few times. This sequence joins TRBV3-1 (or the pseudogene TRBV3-2) and TRBJ2-3; no firm D call. Germline V gene sequence: CDR1 LGHDT, CDR2 YNNKEL (reference sequence). This CDR3 contains 12 residues. Trimming cost V 1 base and J 8 bases, with 7 bases left between them. CDR3 residues: CASSQVVGTQYF. The CDR3 bases are TGTGCCAGCAGCCAAGTCGTGGGTACGCAGTATTTT.

J is TRBJ2-1 and V is TRBV4-1; the D gene could be TRBD1 or TRBD2 (5 bases each). The germline V and J ends were trimmed by 1 base and 4 bases, with 17 bases remaining between them. Germline V gene data show CDR1 as MGHRA and CDR2 as YSYEKL. The length of the CDR3 is 17 residues. Here the CDR3 DNA reads TGCGCCAGCAGCCAAGTCCCCTTGGGACGGGCTTACAATGAGCAGTTCTTC. Translation gives CASSQVPLGRAYNEQFF.

This clone was seen once. The chain combines TRBV12-3 or TRBV12-4 with TRBJ2-1; D unresolved. The V and J ends lost 3 bases and 6 bases respectively, with 3 bases between them. The CDR3 spans 11 residues. The CDR3 loop is CASSFSNEQFF. The CDR3 coding sequence is TGTGCCAGCAGTTTCTCCAATGAGCAGTTCTTC.

This clone was counted once. In DNA form, the CDR3 reads TGCGCCAGCAGTGAGTATGCTAGCAATCAGCCCCAGCATTTT. It specifies CASSEYASNQPQHF. The chain joins TRBV10-2 to TRBJ1-5; D is ambiguous. The V end was cut by 1 base, the J end by 0 bases, with 4 bases between. CDR1 is WSHSY and CDR2 is SAAADI in the germline V gene. This CDR3 comprises 14 residues.

As regards this clone: Distinct nucleotide sequences in the sample also encode this CDR3. This chain links TRBV19 with TRBJ2-5; D ambiguous. Trimming removed 3 bases at V and 5 bases at J, with 10 bases between. CDR1 LNHDA and CDR2 SQIVND come from the germline V gene (reference sequence). The CDR3 spans 13 residues. The CDR3 sequence: CASSIQVGETQYF. CDR3 sequence (DNA): TGTGCCAGTAGTATCCAGGTGGGGGAGACCCAGTACTTC.

The chain joins TRBV5-1 to TRBJ2-1; possibly TRBD2 for D (6 bases). With 0 bases removed from V and 8 bases from J, the gap between germline ends came to 15 bases. CDR3 length equals 15 residues. Germline CDR1 and CDR2: SGHRS and YFSETQ. CDR3 sequence: CASSLVTGAGYEQFF. CDR3 DNA: TGCGCCAGCAGCTTGGTAACGGGTGCGGGGTATGAGCAGTTCTTC.

This chain joins TRBV24-1 and TRBJ1-5, with D maybe TRBD1 (5 bases). The V gene's germline CDR1 is KGHDR and CDR2 SFDVKD. Trimming stripped 9 bases from V and 3 bases from J, with 17 bases between. CDR3 length: 15 amino acids. CDR3 coding DNA: TGTGCCACCGGAGTAGGGGCGATGAACAATCAGCCCCAGCATTTT. This gives the protein CATGVGAMNNQPQHF.

Only a few counts were recorded for this clone. DNA of the CDR3: TGCGCCAGCAGCTTGGCTCGGGGACCCCGGCAGTACTTC. Its translation is CASSLARGPRQYF. The chain couples TRBV5-1 to TRBJ2-7; D tentatively reads TRBD1 or TRBD2 (5 bases each). The V and J ends lost 0 bases and 9 bases respectively, with 13 bases between them. The germline V gene has CDR1 SGHRS and CDR2 YFSETQ. CDR3 length: 13 residues.

The chain couples TRBV25-1 to TRBJ1-5; D not certain. The V and J ends lost 3 bases and 3 bases respectively, with 9 bases between them. The CDR3 totals 14 residues. The germline V gene has CDR1 MGHDK and CDR2 SYGVNS. The DNA for the CDR3 is TGTGCCAGCAGTGATGTTCAGATCAATCAGCCCCAGCATTTT. This gives the protein CASSDVQINQPQHF.

The chain carries TRBV2 and TRBJ2-5; 7 bases are shared with TRBD2. CDR1 SNHLY and CDR2 FYNNEI come from the germline V gene. The CDR3 loop spans 13 amino acids. V gave up 4 bases and J gave up 5 bases; unmatched junction bases: 4. The CDR3 DNA reads TGTGCCAGCAGTGGGACTAGAGCGGAGACCCAGTACTTC. It yields the protein CASSGTRAETQYF.